Listed here are 27 T cell receptor beta chains from one sample, sequenced in a study of blood T cell repertoires in COVID-19. Libraries were prepared by immunoSEQ multiplex PCR; TCRdb keeps only in-frame clonotypes and omits some of them. The profile shows tens of thousands of clones, roughly 89% of them singletons. The sequenced material came from peripheral blood. The receptor set was obtained from a woman aged 80 or over with active or convalescent COVID-19.

V is TRBV19 and J is TRBJ2-7; a possible D gene is TRBD1 (5 bases). The germline gives CDR1 LNHDA, CDR2 SQIVND (reference sequence). The CDR3 runs to 15 residues. V shed 10 bases and J shed 7 bases, with 26 bases lying between them. The CDR3 loop is CATQRNRNSIEEQYF. CDR3 nucleotides: TGTGCCACTCAGAGGAACAGGAATTCAATAGAAGAGCAGTACTTC. Looking up the rest from reference TRBV19 and TRBJ2-7 gives the full variable domain: DGGITQSPKYLFRKEGQNVTLSCEQNLNHDAMYWYRQDPGQGLRLIYYSQIVNDFQKGDIAEGYSVSREKKESFPLTVTSAQKNPTAFYLCATQRNRNSIEEQYFGPGTRLTVT.

The chain recombines TRBV6-1 with TRBJ1-4, with a tentative D call TRBD1 (5 bases). The CDR3 is 15 amino acids. V shed 2 bases and J shed 4 bases, with 11 bases lying between them. Germline-derived CDR1 and CDR2 are MNHNS and SASEGT. CDR3 in DNA: TGTGCCAGCAGTGAATCGGCAGGGAATAATGAAAAACTGTTTTTT. Translated: CASSESAGNNEKLFF.

The gene calls are TRBV29-1 and TRBJ2-7; 7 bases map to TRBD1. CDR3 size: 12 residues. Per the germline V gene, CDR1 is SQVTM and CDR2 is ANQGSEA. The ends lost 5 bases at V and 3 bases at J; junction bases unmatched: 4. The CDR3: CSVKGTDYEQYF. Here the CDR3 DNA reads TGCAGCGTTAAAGGGACAGACTACGAGCAGTACTTC.

This rearrangement joins TRBV10-3 to TRBJ1-5; no firm D call. Germline V gives CDR1 ENHRY, CDR2 SYGVKD. The CDR3 totals 14 residues. V lost 3 bases to trimming and J lost 3 bases, with 9 bases between them. The CDR3 loop reads CAISDVQINQPQHF. DNA of the CDR3: TGTGCCATCAGTGACGTCCAGATCAATCAGCCCCAGCATTTT.

This chain uses TRBV19 with TRBJ2-2; 9 nucleotides align to TRBD1. Germline assignment: CDR1 LNHDA and CDR2 SQIVND (reference sequence). With 6 bases clipped from V and 7 bases from J, the junction kept 6 bases outside the gene matches. This CDR3 is 14 amino acids long. CDR3 amino acids: CASSAGQGFGELFF. For the CDR3, the DNA is TGTGCCAGTAGCGCTGGACAGGGGTTCGGGGAGCTGTTTTTT.

The gene calls are TRBV20-1 and TRBJ1-2, with 8 bases fitting TRBD1. V was clipped by 4 bases and J by 6 bases; unmatched bases: 1. CDR3 length equals 11 residues. Per germline, CDR1 DFQATT and CDR2 SNEGSKA (reference sequence). The CDR3 sequence is CSANRGDGYTF. The CDR3 DNA is TGCAGTGCTAACAGGGGGGATGGCTACACCTTC.

V gene TRBV3-1 (or the pseudogene TRBV3-2) combines with J gene TRBJ2-1; the match to TRBD2 covers 10 bases. This CDR3 has 16 amino acids. V lost 4 bases to trimming and J lost 3 bases; unmatched junction nucleotides: 6. Germline V gene sequence: CDR1 LGHDT, CDR2 YNNKEL (reference sequence). The CDR3 sequence is CASSRLLAGIYNEQFF. The CDR3, as DNA: TGTGCCAGCAGCCGATTACTAGCGGGAATCTACAATGAGCAGTTCTTC.

Notes on this clone: One end of the junction is discordant with germline, which a read error may explain. This chain joins TRBV6-2 or TRBV6-3 and TRBJ1-1; 10 positions match TRBD1. The germline gives CDR1 MNHEY, CDR2 SVGEGT. The CDR3 covers 16 residues. The CDR3 is CASSFLTGGLKTEAFF. CDR3 DNA: TGTGCCAGCAGTTTCTTGACAGGGGGCTTGAAGACTGAAGCTTTCTTT.

V and J are TRBV14 and TRBJ2-3, with 9 bases fitting TRBD2. The CDR3 is 16 residues long. The J segment lost 2 bases and the V segment lost 5 bases, leaving 8 bases of the junction unmatched. Germline values: CDR1 SGHDN, CDR2 FVKESK. CDR3 coding DNA: TGTGCCAGCAGCGGCGGGAGGGCCGTAGTCACAGATACGCAGTATTTT. It specifies CASSGGRAVVTDTQYF. The full variable domain, its missing parts supplied by reference TRBV14 and TRBJ2-3, is EAGVTQFPSHSVIEKGQTVTLRCDPISGHDNLYWYRRVMGKEIKFLLHFVKESKQDESGMPNNRFLAERTGGTYSTLKVQPAELEDSGVYFCASSGGRAVVTDTQYFGPGTRLTVL.

This chain connects TRBV28 to TRBJ2-3; no firm D call. The V end was cut by 8 bases, the J end by 6 bases, with 12 bases between. The CDR3 length is 12 residues. The germline V gene has CDR1 MDHEN and CDR2 SYDVKM. The CDR3 DNA sequence: TGTGCCAGCCGCATCGTCGGGGATACGCAGTATTTT. The encoded protein is CASRIVGDTQYF.

CDR3 region: CSVEVDRGGTGELFF. The CDR3 DNA reads TGCAGCGTTGAAGTCGACAGGGGAGGGACCGGGGAGCTGTTTTTT. The V and J genes are TRBV29-1 and TRBJ2-2; D is perhaps TRBD1 (8 bases). V was trimmed by 1 base and J by 5 bases, leaving 14 bases between them. This CDR3 has 15 amino acids. Germline assignment: CDR1 SQVTM and CDR2 ANQGSEA.

The chain has TRBV2 and TRBJ2-3; D is undetermined. Looked up from germline, CDR1 is SNHLY and CDR2 is FYNNEI. The CDR3 has 14 residues. V lost 6 bases, J lost 2 bases, and 12 bases lay in between. The CDR3: CASRERPLTDTQYF. In DNA, the CDR3 is TGTGCCAGCAGGGAGCGACCCCTCACAGATACGCAGTATTTT.

This rearrangement joins TRBV5-4 to TRBJ1-2; 9 nucleotides line up with TRBD1. The germline gives CDR1 SGHNT, CDR2 YYREEE (reference sequence). The ends lost 4 bases at V and 0 bases at J; junction bases unmatched: 4. The CDR3 is 15 residues long. The CDR3 region is CASSPGTGTNYGYTF. The CDR3 DNA is TGTGCCAGCAGCCCGGGGACAGGGACTAACTATGGCTACACCTTC.

The V call is TRBV24-1, the J call TRBJ2-3; the D gene is possibly TRBD1 (5 bases). The length of the CDR3 is 13 residues. V shed 5 bases and J shed 3 bases, with 8 bases lying between them. Germline-derived CDR1 and CDR2 are KGHDR and SFDVKD. The CDR3 DNA follows: TGTGCCACCAGTGGGGCAGGGACAGATACGCAGTATTTT. Its protein product is CATSGAGTDTQYF.

The V gene is TRBV10-3, the J gene TRBJ2-5; TRBD2 matches 10 bases. The J segment lost 5 bases and the V segment lost 7 bases, leaving 7 bases of the junction unmatched. This CDR3 region has 14 residues. Per the germline V gene, CDR1 is ENHRY and CDR2 is SYGVKD. The CDR3 here is CAITPSGSTETQYF. In DNA, the CDR3 is TGTGCCATCACCCCTAGCGGGAGTACTGAGACCCAGTACTTC.

This chain connects TRBV28 to TRBJ1-2, with 8 nucleotides matching TRBD1. Germline CDR1 MDHEN, CDR2 SYDVKM. The CDR3 sequence is 14 residues long. After removal of 6 bases from V and 2 bases from J, the junction contained 5 bases not matched to a gene. The CDR3 reads CASRGQDRNYGYTF. As DNA, the CDR3 is TGTGCCAGCAGGGGACAGGACCGAAACTATGGCTACACCTTC.

The sample holds one count of this clone. The chain employs TRBV5-1 and TRBJ1-5; tentative D call: TRBD1 (5 bases). The CDR3 sequence is 14 residues long. CDR1 is SGHRS and CDR2 is YFSETQ in the germline V gene. Trimming removed 0 bases from V and 7 bases from J, with 11 bases in between. The CDR3 DNA is TGCGCCAGCAGCTTGGGACAGACGGGCCAGCCCCAGCATTTT. Its translation is CASSLGQTGQPQHF.

This clone was found a few times. The V gene is TRBV7-6, the J gene TRBJ2-2; 7 positions match TRBD1. The ends lost 1 base at V and 2 bases at J; junction bases unmatched: 4. Germline V CDR1 and CDR2: SGHVS, FNYEAQ. The length of the CDR3 is 16 residues. The CDR3 DNA reads as TGTGCCAGCAGCTTAGAGACAGGGAGTAACACCGGGGAGCTGTTTTTT. Its translation is CASSLETGSNTGELFF. Combining the CDR3 with reference TRBV7-6 and TRBJ2-2 gives the whole variable domain GAGVSQSPRYKVTKRGQDVALRCDPISGHVSLYWYRQALGQGPEFLTYFNYEAQQDKSGLPNDRFSAERPEGSISTLTIQRTEQRDSAMYRCASSLETGSNTGELFFGEGSRLTVL.

The chain couples TRBV28 to TRBJ1-5; D is unresolved. CDR1 and CDR2 (germline): MDHEN, SYDVKM. Trimming left V 4 bases short and J 4 bases short, with 11 bases between. This CDR3 has 14 residues. The CDR3 DNA follows: TGTGCCAGCAGTTCGGCGGGGAATAATCAGCCCCAGCATTTT. Protein: CASSSAGNNQPQHF.

V and J are TRBV28 and TRBJ2-4, with D perhaps matching TRBD1 (5 bases). Germline V gene lookup returns CDR1 MDHEN and CDR2 SYDVKM. V dropped 3 bases and J dropped 6 bases, with 12 bases sitting between them. The CDR3 runs 14 residues. The chain's CDR3 is CASSFWQGRNIQYF. The CDR3 bases are TGTGCCAGCAGTTTCTGGCAGGGTAGAAACATTCAGTACTTC.

This clone has just a few counts. The chain uses TRBV7-6 and TRBJ2-1, with TRBD2 matching over 12 bases. CDR3 length: 17 residues. Germline lookup yields CDR1 SGHVS and CDR2 FNYEAQ. J lost 8 bases, V lost 5 bases, and 13 bases had no gene match. The CDR3 nucleotides read TGTGCCAGCAGCATAGAAAGCGGGACTAGCGGGTTGGATGAGCAGTTCTTC. It specifies CASSIESGTSGLDEQFF.

For the CDR3, the DNA is TGTGCCAGCAGTGAAGGGGCTAGCGTTTCAATGCGGGATACGCAGTATTTT. Protein: CASSEGASVSMRDTQYF. The chain links TRBV6-1 to TRBJ2-3; possibly TRBD2 for D (6 bases). Trimming removed 1 base from V and 6 bases from J, with 20 bases in between. Germline values: CDR1 MNHNS, CDR2 SASEGT. This CDR3 is built from 17 residues.

This clone came up a few times. This chain connects TRBV29-1 to TRBJ2-2; TRBD2 matches 7 bases. The trim removed 7 bases at V and 6 bases at J, leaving 11 bases unmatched. Germline assignment: CDR1 SQVTM and CDR2 ANQGSEA. The CDR3 has 14 residues. CDR3 in amino acids: CSGFLTSVPGELFF. Here the CDR3 DNA reads TGCAGCGGGTTTTTAACTAGCGTTCCCGGGGAGCTGTTTTTT.

This rearrangement joins TRBV13 to TRBJ1-1; the match to TRBD1 covers 9 bases. The junction had 6 bases not matched to a gene; V was cut back by 5 bases and J by 2 bases. The CDR3 runs 15 residues. Germline V CDR1 and CDR2: PRHDT, FYEKMQ (reference sequence). The DNA for the CDR3 is TGTGCCAGCAGCAACTACAGGGGGCGTAACACTGAAGCTTTCTTT. Its protein product is CASSNYRGRNTEAFF. Full variable domain (missing parts from reference TRBV13 and TRBJ1-1): AAGVIQSPRHLIKEKRETATLKCYPIPRHDTVYWYQQGPGQDPQFLISFYEKMQSDKGSIPDRFSAQQFSDYHSELNMSSLELGDSALYFCASSNYRGRNTEAFFGQGTRLTVV.

V and J are TRBV7-9 and TRBJ2-1, with 12 bases lining up with TRBD2. V dropped 3 bases and J dropped 9; count of bases not matched to a gene: 3. The CDR3 is 14 residues long. Per the germline V gene, CDR1 is SEHNR and CDR2 is FQNEAQ (reference sequence). The CDR3 DNA reads TGTGCCAGCAGCTTGACTAGCGGGAGTTCTGAGCAGTTCTTC. This gives the protein CASSLTSGSSEQFF.

The chain uses TRBV7-2 and TRBJ1-2; 7 bases agree with TRBD1. The CDR3 has 15 amino acids. Germline V gene lookup returns CDR1 SGHTA and CDR2 FQGNSA. The V gene end was trimmed by 1 base and the J gene end by 2 bases; junction bases not matched to a gene: 4. The CDR3 protein is CASSLGAGQNYGYTF. Here the CDR3 DNA reads TGTGCCAGCAGCTTAGGGGCGGGACAGAACTATGGCTACACCTTC.

The chain combines TRBV9 with TRBJ2-1; the D gene is possibly TRBD2 (5 bases). CDR1 SGDLS and CDR2 YYNGEE come from the germline V gene. The CDR3 is 14 residues long. V lost 0 bases to trimming and J lost 8 bases, with 12 bases between them. The chain's CDR3 is CASSVDPGSDEQFF. The CDR3 DNA is TGTGCCAGCAGCGTAGATCCGGGATCCGATGAGCAGTTCTTC.